This is a list of T cell receptor beta chains from one sample in a study of regulatory T cells in long-lasting Graves disease. Using its own MiXCR run on the multiplex PCR reads, TCRdb lists one record per CDR3 protein. The repertoire holds about 400,000 distinct CDR3 sequences, with around a sixth as singletons. The sequencing here drew on peripheral blood mononuclear cells (PBMCs), taken at new diagnosis, from a patient treated with antithyroid drugs. These receptor sequences come from a female donor with Graves disease. CDR3s include the opening cysteine and the closing phenylalanine or tryptophan. D genes are given only for firm matches. Clone size is not always given. Where it is, it says once, few, many or a class for expanded clones.

TGTGCCAGCAGCTTGGGACTAGCGGGAACAGATACGCAGTATTTT,CASSLGLAGTDTQYF,many,15,TRBJ2-3,TRBV5-1,TRBD2
TGTGCCAGCAGCTTAAGGAAGGATCAGCCCCAGCATTTT,CASSLRKDQPQHF,few,13,TRBJ1-5,TRBV7-2,-
TGTGCCAGCATCGACAGGGTCTCCTACGAGCAGTACTTC,CASIDRVSYEQYF,-,13,TRBJ2-7,TRBV6-1,TRBD1
TGTGCCAGCAGCTTAACCTCAAATAGCAATCAGCCCCAGCATTTT,CASSLTSNSNQPQHF,many,15,TRBJ1-5,TRBV7-9,-
TGTGCCAGCAGCTTAGCTAGAGACCATGAGCAGTTCTTC,CASSLARDHEQFF,many,13,TRBJ2-1,TRBV11-3,-
TGTGCCAGCAGCCGGCGGGGGGGACTAGCGGTCTCCTACGAGCAGTACTTC,CASSRRGGLAVSYEQYF,few,17,TRBJ2-7,TRBV27,TRBD2
TGTGCCAGCAGCCACCGGACACCTACCTTCCAGGGCTACACCTTC,CASSHRTPTFQGYTF,few,15,TRBJ1-2,TRBV6-1,-
TGCGCCAGCAGCCAAGGGATTAGCGGGAGGGCGATAGATACGCAGTATTTT,CASSQGISGRAIDTQYF,-,17,TRBJ2-3,TRBV4-1,TRBD2
TGTGCCAGCAGCCCCCGAAGAGGGTTCTACTTGGAAAAACTGTTTTTT,CASSPRRGFYLEKLFF,many,16,TRBJ1-4,TRBV4-2,-
TGTGCCAGCAGCTTAGGGACTAGCGGGAGTAACGAGCAGTACTTC,CASSLGTSGSNEQYF,-,15,TRBJ2-7,TRBV7-2,TRBD2
TGTGCCAGCAGCCCAGACGGACGGATGAACACTGAAGCTTTCTTT,CASSPDGRMNTEAFF,-,15,TRBJ1-1,TRBV7-9,-
TGCAGCGTTTTGCGGCCCTCTCGTTACAGGGTTGGAGAGACCCAGTACTTC,CSVLRPSRYRVGETQYF,many,17,TRBJ2-5,TRBV29-1,-
TGCAGCGGAACCGGGACTAGCGGGCCAGATACGCAGTATTTT,CSGTGTSGPDTQYF,-,14,TRBJ2-3,TRBV29-1,TRBD2
TGCGCCAGCAGCCAAGTTGGACCCAGGGTAGCGGGAGGGCCGGGATACATTCAGTACTTC,CASSQVGPRVAGGPGYIQYF,-,20,TRBJ2-4,TRBV4-1,TRBD2
TGTGCCAGCACCCCGCCGCGTCCGGGAGATTACAATGAGCAGTTCTTC,CASTPPRPGDYNEQFF,many,16,TRBJ2-1,TRBV28,-
TGTGCCAGCAGCTTAGTTCAGGGGGCGAGAAATGAGCAGTTCTTC,CASSLVQGARNEQFF,many,15,TRBJ2-1,TRBV11-2,TRBD1
TGTGCCAGCAGCTTGGCCCCCCTAGCGGGGAACACCGGGGAGCTGTTTTTT,CASSLAPLAGNTGELFF,-,17,TRBJ2-2,TRBV5-4,TRBD2
TGTGCCACCAGCAGAGGGGTCGACTTCTTCTACTCTGGAAACACCATATATTTT,CATSRGVDFFYSGNTIYF,few,18,TRBJ1-3,TRBV15,-
TGTGCCAGTTTGCGGAGTTATCAGGGGGCGCCTGGAAACACCATATATTTT,CASLRSYQGAPGNTIYF,many,17,TRBJ1-3,TRBV7-3,TRBD1
TGCAGCGTCGATCGACTAGCGGACTACAATGAGCAGTTCTTC,CSVDRLADYNEQFF,many,14,TRBJ2-1,TRBV29-1,TRBD2
TGTGCCAGTATGGAGGACGGAGCCTCAGATACGCAGTATTTT,CASMEDGASDTQYF,many,14,TRBJ2-3,TRBV28,-
TGCGCCAGCAGTGGAGTGGTCGAGGACATCTATGGCTACACCTTC,CASSGVVEDIYGYTF,many,15,TRBJ1-2,TRBV10-1,-
TGTGCCTCCGTCGGAACCCGGGGGTACAATGAGCAGTTCTTC,CASVGTRGYNEQFF,few,14,TRBJ2-1,TRBV9,-
TGTGCCAGCAGCTTGGGCGAGTTTCCTAATGAAAAACTGTTTTTT,CASSLGEFPNEKLFF,many,15,TRBJ1-4,TRBV5-5,-
TGTGCCAGCAGTTCGGTCAAGGGACAGCAAAATCAGCCCCAGCATTTT,CASSSVKGQQNQPQHF,-,16,TRBJ1-5,TRBV2,TRBD1
TGTGCCAGCAGCTTCCGGTTCAATCAGCCCCAGCATTTT,CASSFRFNQPQHF,few,13,TRBJ1-5,TRBV5-5,-
TGTGCCAGCATGTTTCAGGGTAACTACGAGCAGTACTTC,CASMFQGNYEQYF,few,13,TRBJ2-7,TRBV28,-
TGTGCCAGCAGCGAAGAGGACAGCTACAATGAGCAGTTCTTC,CASSEEDSYNEQFF,few,14,TRBJ2-1,TRBV7-9,-
TGTGCCAGCAGCGTAGCCGGACCTTCTGGAAACACCATATATTTT,CASSVAGPSGNTIYF,-,15,TRBJ1-3,TRBV9,-
TGTGCCAGCAGTTTCGGGGGCGAGGGGGATACGCAGTATTTT,CASSFGGEGDTQYF,many,14,TRBJ2-3,TRBV27,-
TGTGCCAGCAGTCTCCCCTTGGGTGGAGATTCACCCCTCCACTTT,CASSLPLGGDSPLHF,-,15,TRBJ1-6,TRBV28,-
TGTGCCAGCAGTGAAGTGAAGGCAGGGGGGATTTATAGCAATCAGCCCCAGCATTTT,CASSEVKAGGIYSNQPQHF,many,19,TRBJ1-5,TRBV2,TRBD1
TGTGCCAGCAGCTTAGAAGCCTCTGATGCGGGGCGGCCCCAGCATTTT,CASSLEASDAGRPQHF,many,16,TRBJ1-5,TRBV7-2,-
TGCGCCAGCAGCCGAGACAGGGTGGTCGCAGATACGCAGTATTTT,CASSRDRVVADTQYF,few,15,TRBJ2-3,TRBV5-1,TRBD1
TGTGCCAGCAGTCGACAGGCACAAAACTCTGGAAACACCATATATTTT,CASSRQAQNSGNTIYF,many,16,TRBJ1-3,TRBV12-3/TRBV12-4,-
TGTGCCAGCAGCTTAGATCGTTTACTAGCGGGAGGGGGGGATACGCAGTATTTT,CASSLDRLLAGGGDTQYF,-,18,TRBJ2-3,TRBV11-2,TRBD2
TGTGCCAGCAGTCTCCCGGGACAGCAGTACTTC,CASSLPGQQYF,many,11,TRBJ2-4,TRBV28,TRBD1
TGTGCCAGCAGTTCCACATCCCGGGAGACCCAGTACTTC,CASSSTSRETQYF,many,13,TRBJ2-5,TRBV28,-
TGTGCCAGCAGCTTGGAACTAGCGGGGATATTCTCCTACGAGCAGTACTTC,CASSLELAGIFSYEQYF,many,17,TRBJ2-7,TRBV5-5,TRBD2
TGCAGTGCTAACTCACAGGGGGCCGCTAACTATGGCTACACCTTC,CSANSQGAANYGYTF,many,15,TRBJ1-2,TRBV20-1,TRBD1
TGCAGTGCTACTCTGCGGGAGGACTCCTACAATGAGCAGTTCTTC,CSATLREDSYNEQFF,many,15,TRBJ2-1,TRBV20-1,TRBD2
TGTGCCAGCAGTTACTCGGAGGGAAACACCATATATTTT,CASSYSEGNTIYF,few,13,TRBJ1-3,TRBV6-5,-
TGCAGTGCTTCGGCCAGGGGGAAACTGTTTTTT,CSASARGKLFF,-,11,TRBJ1-4,TRBV20-1,TRBD1
TGTGCCAGCAGTTTTTTATACCGCGAGCAGTACTTC,CASSFLYREQYF,many,12,TRBJ2-7,TRBV28,-
TGTGCCAGCAGTGAATCGACCGGACTTGTTGAAGCTTTCTTT,CASSESTGLVEAFF,many,14,TRBJ1-1,TRBV28,-
TGTGCCAGCAGTTGTCAAACAGAAGTATATAGCAATCAGCCCCAGCATTTT,CASSCQTEVYSNQPQHF,many,17,TRBJ1-5,TRBV27,-
TGTGCCAGCAGCCAAGATTTGCATCAGCCCCAGCATTTT,CASSQDLHQPQHF,many,13,TRBJ1-5,TRBV14,-
TGCAGTGCTAGACAGGGCTGGGTCCGGAACGAGCAGTACTTC,CSARQGWVRNEQYF,many,14,TRBJ2-7,TRBV20-1,-
TGTGCCAGCAGTCCCCGGGCCATAGAGGGCGAGCAGTACTTC,CASSPRAIEGEQYF,many,14,TRBJ2-7,TRBV6-1,-
TGTGCTAGTGACAACGGGACAGGGACCTACGAGCAGTACTTC,CASDNGTGTYEQYF,many,14,TRBJ2-7,TRBV12-5,TRBD1
TGTGCCAGCAGTTTCGGGCGGGCATATAGCAATCAGCCCCAGCATTTT,CASSFGRAYSNQPQHF,many,16,TRBJ1-5,TRBV28,-
TGTGCCAGCAGTTTGTCAGCGGGAGGGCCCCCCGGGGAGCTGTTTTTT,CASSLSAGGPPGELFF,many,16,TRBJ2-2,TRBV27,TRBD2
TGTGCCAGCAGCGGGACTAGCGTCGAGTCTCGAGAGACCCAGTACTTC,CASSGTSVESRETQYF,many,16,TRBJ2-5,TRBV12-3/TRBV12-4,TRBD2
TGTGCCAGCAGCCACGACCGTACCCCTGGTGGCAGCACTAATCAGCCCCAGCATTTT,CASSHDRTPGGSTNQPQHF,many,19,TRBJ1-5,TRBV7-9,-
TGTGCCAGCAGTTTTACAGGGGGTTACAATCAGCCCCAGCATTTT,CASSFTGGYNQPQHF,-,15,TRBJ1-5,TRBV12-3/TRBV12-4,TRBD1